The 21 T cell receptor beta chains presented below share a single source sample, sequenced in a study of T cells expressing NK-cell markers. After re-calling the 5' RACE reads, TCRdb lists one entry per CDR3 protein, DNA absent. Seen in this sample are roughly 180,000 distinct CDR3 sequences; the ten most common clones hold around 20%. The sequenced sample consisted of blood T cells: a sorted CD56 or NKG2C T cell subset, CD4+ or CD8+ T cells, or bulk PBMC T cells (not recorded which). The receptors stem from a woman between 18 and 70 years old in good health.

V gene TRBV5-6 combines with J gene TRBJ1-2; there is no DNA to check the TCRdb D call of TRBD1. Germline V gives CDR1 SGHDT, CDR2 YYEEEE. The CDR3 spans 17 residues. CDR3 residues: CASSLRTGTLTNYGYTF.

CDR3 loop: CASSLGRGRTDTQYF. The chain employs TRBV5-1 and TRBJ2-3; TCRdb reports TRBD1, a call that lacks DNA to check it against. Germline V gene data show CDR1 as SGHRS and CDR2 as YFSETQ. The CDR3 totals 15 residues.

This chain links TRBV20-1 with TRBJ2-3. The V gene's germline CDR1 is DFQATT and CDR2 SNEGSKA (reference sequence). The CDR3 is 13 residues long. CDR3 in amino acids: CSASIMGTDTQYF.

The chain links TRBV6-5 to TRBJ2-3; the D call of TRBD2 rests on TCRdb alone, since no DNA is present to check it. The CDR3 loop spans 17 amino acids. The germline V gene encodes CDR1 MNHEY and CDR2 SVGAGI. This chain's CDR3 is CASSYRNTGRGTDTQYF.

The chain links TRBV25-1 to TRBJ2-2; TCRdb proposes TRBD1, but this gene call is untestable without DNA. Germline V CDR1 and CDR2: MGHDK, SYGVNS. This CDR3 has 14 residues. CDR3 sequence reads: CASSWTGRTGELFF.

The chain employs TRBV29-1 and TRBJ2-2; TCRdb outputs TRBD1, but without DNA this stays unchecked. This CDR3 contains 13 residues. Germline values: CDR1 SQVTM, CDR2 ANQGSEA. CDR3 sequence reads: CSGLRGTGGELFF.

The rearrangement joins TRBV5-1 to TRBJ1-2. Germline V gene lookup returns CDR1 SGHRS and CDR2 YFSETQ. The CDR3 is made up of 16 amino acids. CDR3 sequence reads: CASSFSRTDYNYGYTF. Using reference TRBV5-1 and TRBJ1-2 for the parts outside the CDR3, the full variable domain is KAGVTQTPRYLIKTRGQQVTLSCSPISGHRSVSWYQQTPGQGLQFLFEYFSETQRNKGNFPGRFSGRQFSNSRSEMNVSTLELGDSALYLCASSFSRTDYNYGYTFGSGTRLTVV.

The chain joins TRBV9 to TRBJ1-2; as DNA is missing, the TRBD1 call by TCRdb cannot be tested. The CDR3 is made up of 13 amino acids. Germline V lookup: CDR1 SGDLS, CDR2 YYNGEE. The CDR3 is CASSVAGENGYTF.

J is TRBJ1-2 and V is TRBV28; checking the TCRdb D call of TRBD1 is not possible without DNA. This CDR3 spans 15 amino acids. Germline CDR1 and CDR2: MDHEN and SYDVKM. CDR3 sequence: CASSFSDRVAYGYTF.

The chain carries TRBV2 and TRBJ2-1. The germline V gene has CDR1 SNHLY and CDR2 FYNNEI. This CDR3 spans 14 amino acids. This CDR3 is CASKLGAAGNEQFF.

V gene TRBV10-3 combines with J gene TRBJ2-3; no DNA is available, so the TRBD2 call from TCRdb remains unchecked. The CDR3 length is 19 residues. Germline values: CDR1 ENHRY, CDR2 SYGVKD. The CDR3 loop reads CAIRNPGLADPGATDTQYF.

The chain is built from TRBV24-1 and TRBJ2-7; there is no DNA to check the TCRdb D call of TRBD1. CDR1 is KGHDR and CDR2 is SFDVKD in the germline V gene. CDR3 size: 14 residues. This chain's CDR3 is CATRGTGTAVEQYF.

The V gene is TRBV7-2, the J gene TRBJ2-7. The germline gives CDR1 SGHTA, CDR2 FQGNSA. CDR3 length: 14 amino acids. This CDR3 is CASSFFTNTYEQYF.

The gene calls are TRBV29-1 and TRBJ2-1; the TCRdb call, TRBD2, lacks DNA for checking. The CDR3 is made up of 15 amino acids. CDR1 and CDR2 (germline): SQVTM, ANQGSEA. CDR3 amino acids: CSVRELAGGANEQFF.

The chain uses TRBV7-3 and TRBJ2-1; the D gene TCRdb calls, TRBD2, cannot be checked with no DNA. The germline V gene has CDR1 SGHTA and CDR2 FQGTGA. The CDR3 has 18 amino acids. The CDR3 spells CASSLVRIAGGEYNEQFF.

The chain has TRBV5-6 and TRBJ2-6; the TRBD1 assignment by TCRdb is unverifiable without DNA. CDR1 and CDR2 (germline): SGHDT, YYEEEE. The CDR3 covers 17 residues. The CDR3 loop reads CASSLPGQSSGANVLTF.

The chain joins TRBV18 to TRBJ2-2; TCRdb proposes TRBD2, but this gene call is untestable without DNA. Looked up from germline, CDR1 is KGHSH and CDR2 is LQKENI. There are 17 residues in the CDR3. The CDR3 reads CASSPPAGGPRTGELFF.

The V and J genes are TRBV20-1 and TRBJ2-5; TCRdb lists TRBD1, though no DNA is available to test this call. Germline V gene data show CDR1 as DFQATT and CDR2 as SNEGSKA (reference sequence). The CDR3 length is 13 residues. The CDR3 sequence: CSAGRRPGETQYF.

CDR3 sequence: CASTRLGSEQYF. This chain uses TRBV12-3 or TRBV12-4 with TRBJ2-7; the D call from TCRdb, TRBD2, cannot be confirmed without DNA. The CDR3 covers 12 residues.

This chain links TRBV24-1 with TRBJ2-3; the TCRdb D gene call, TRBD1, has no DNA to confirm it. This CDR3 contains 15 residues. Germline-derived CDR1 and CDR2 are KGHDR and SFDVKD. The CDR3 sequence: CATSDPRGVGDTQYF.

The V and J genes are TRBV2 and TRBJ1-1; TCRdb's D gene call, TRBD1, goes unchecked for lack of DNA. The CDR3 is 15 residues long. Per germline, CDR1 SNHLY and CDR2 FYNNEI. The CDR3 protein is CASSEQVRGLRETFF.